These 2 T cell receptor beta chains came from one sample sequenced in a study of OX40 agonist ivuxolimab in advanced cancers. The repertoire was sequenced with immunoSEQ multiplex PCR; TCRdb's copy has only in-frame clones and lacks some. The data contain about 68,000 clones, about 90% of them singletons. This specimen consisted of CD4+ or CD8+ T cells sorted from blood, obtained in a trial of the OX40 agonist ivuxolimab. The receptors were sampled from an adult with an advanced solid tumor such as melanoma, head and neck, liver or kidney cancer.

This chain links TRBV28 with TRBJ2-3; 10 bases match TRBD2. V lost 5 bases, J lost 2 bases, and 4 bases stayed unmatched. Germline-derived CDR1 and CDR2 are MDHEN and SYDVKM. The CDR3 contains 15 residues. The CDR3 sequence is CASSLAGVVTDTQYF. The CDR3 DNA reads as TGTGCCAGCAGTCTAGCGGGAGTGGTCACAGATACGCAGTATTTT. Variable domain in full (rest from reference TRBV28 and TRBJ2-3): DVKVTQSSRYLVKRTGEKVFLECVQDMDHENMFWYRQDPGLGLRLIYFSYDVKMKEKGDIPEGYSVSREKKERFSLILESASTNQTSMYLCASSLAGVVTDTQYFGPGTRLTVL.

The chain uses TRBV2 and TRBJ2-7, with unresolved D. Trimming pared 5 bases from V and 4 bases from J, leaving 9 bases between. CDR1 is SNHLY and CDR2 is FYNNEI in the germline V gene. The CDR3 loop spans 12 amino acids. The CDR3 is CASSPVPYEQYF. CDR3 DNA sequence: TGTGCCAGCAGTCCTGTTCCGTACGAGCAGTACTTC.